The 29 T cell receptor beta chains reported below all come from one sample, sequenced in a study of blood T cell repertoires in COVID-19. Assay: immunoSEQ multiplex PCR; the TCRdb copy retains only in-frame clones and omits some. This table has under 45,000 clones, around 87% appearing once. Sample: peripheral blood. The receptors were gathered from a man older than 75 with active COVID-19.

This clone was observed a few times. V usage is TRBV7-6 and J usage is TRBJ2-7; D possibly corresponds to TRBD1 (5 bases). Between the trimmed V and J ends, which lost 1 base and 2 bases, there was a span of 18 bases. This CDR3 is 17 amino acids long. Germline-derived CDR1 and CDR2 are SGHVS and FNYEAQ. CDR3 in DNA: TGTGCCAGCAGCTTAGGGACGACAGACACGTATACCTACGAGCAGTACTTC. This gives the protein CASSLGTTDTYTYEQYF. Filled out from reference TRBV7-6 and TRBJ2-7, the complete variable domain reads GAGVSQSPRYKVTKRGQDVALRCDPISGHVSLYWYRQALGQGPEFLTYFNYEAQQDKSGLPNDRFSAERPEGSISTLTIQRTEQRDSAMYRCASSLGTTDTYTYEQYFGPGTRLTVT.

This chain uses TRBV19 with TRBJ2-7; 7 bases agree with TRBD1. V gave up 2 bases and J gave up 7 bases; unmatched junction bases: 8. The CDR3 extends over 14 amino acids. Germline CDR1 LNHDA, CDR2 SQIVND (reference sequence). CDR3 coding DNA: TGTGCCAGTAGTATAAGAGGGGCCAGGGGGGAGCAGTACTTC. Amino acid sequence: CASSIRGARGEQYF.

This rearrangement joins TRBV6-6 to TRBJ2-7; 7 bases line up with TRBD1. Losses at the gene ends were 10 bases for V and 1 base for J; bases not matched to a gene: 13. Germline V gene data show CDR1 as MNHNY and CDR2 as SVGAGI (reference sequence). This CDR3 is built from 15 residues. CDR3 in DNA: TGTGCCACCGAAGGCCCAGGGGGTGGGTCCTACGAGCAGTACTTC. Encoded protein: CATEGPGGGSYEQYF.

The table lists this clone with a count of one. The chain joins TRBV30 to TRBJ1-5, with D perhaps matching TRBD1 (6 bases). From germline, CDR1 is GTSNPN and CDR2 SVGIG (reference sequence). The V gene lost 0 bases and the J gene lost 7 bases, with 10 bases spanning the gap. CDR3 length equals 13 residues. DNA for the CDR3: TGTGCCTGGAGTGTACAGGGAAGGCAGCCCCAGCATTTT. Translation: CAWSVQGRQPQHF.

The V and J genes are TRBV20-1 and TRBJ2-7; TRBD2 matches 13 bases. This CDR3 has 16 residues. Germline trimming cut 5 bases from V and 7 bases from J; bases unmatched to any gene: 14. Germline V gene sequence: CDR1 DFQATT, CDR2 SNEGSKA (reference sequence). DNA for the CDR3: TGCAGTGCTGGTGGGGGTGCGACTAGCGGGAGGAATGAGCAGTACTTC. This codes for CSAGGGATSGRNEQYF.

V usage is TRBV30 and J usage is TRBJ2-7, with D possibly TRBD2 on 6 matching bases. Germline CDR1 reads GTSNPN; CDR2 reads SVGIG (reference sequence). Between the trimmed V and J ends, which lost 2 bases and 4 bases, there was a span of 12 bases. The CDR3 is made up of 13 amino acids. CDR3 region: CAWSRRGTYEQYF. The CDR3 DNA is TGTGCCTGGAGTAGGAGGGGTACTTACGAGCAGTACTTC.

The chain couples TRBV28 to TRBJ2-7; 8 nucleotides match TRBD1. This CDR3 spans 14 amino acids. V shed 2 bases and J 5 bases; nucleotides not matched to a gene: 5. The germline gives CDR1 MDHEN, CDR2 SYDVKM. CDR3 region: CASSLRQGIHEQYF. The CDR3 DNA sequence: TGTGCCAGCAGTTTACGACAGGGGATCCACGAGCAGTACTTC.

The V and J genes are TRBV10-1 and TRBJ2-1, with 10 positions matching TRBD1. Per the germline V gene, CDR1 is WNHNN and CDR2 is SYGVQD (reference sequence). This CDR3 spans 15 amino acids. V was pared by 3 bases and J by 4 bases, with 3 bases of the junction left unmatched. CDR3 loop: CASSDGTGVYNEQFF. CDR3 nucleotide sequence: TGCGCCAGCAGTGATGGGACAGGGGTTTACAATGAGCAGTTCTTC.

The chain recombines TRBV7-2 with TRBJ2-5; 11 bases are shared with TRBD1. Germline assignment: CDR1 SGHTA and CDR2 FQGNSA. The CDR3 is made up of 15 amino acids. Losses at the gene ends were 7 bases for V and 5 bases for J; bases not matched to a gene: 9. CDR3 sequence: CASTLYGTGGETQYF. As DNA, the CDR3 is TGTGCCAGCACCCTCTACGGGACAGGGGGTGAGACCCAGTACTTC. The entire variable domain, with the rest obtained from reference TRBV7-2 and TRBJ2-5, is as follows: GAGVSQSPSNKVTEKGKDVELRCDPISGHTALYWYRQSLGQGLEFLIYFQGNSAPDKSGLPSDRFSAERTGGSVSTLTIQRTQQEDSAVYLCASTLYGTGGETQYFGPGTRLLVL.

The rearrangement links TRBV18 to TRBJ1-1, with TRBD1 identical over 9 bases. Germline CDR1 and CDR2: KGHSH and LQKENI. Trimming removed 2 bases from V and 1 base from J; junction bases left unmatched: 8. The CDR3 length is 17 residues. The CDR3 protein is CASSPLDRGSRNTEAFF. The CDR3 coding sequence is TGTGCCAGCTCACCATTAGACAGGGGGTCTCGGAACACTGAAGCTTTCTTT.

The chain has TRBV3-1 (or the pseudogene TRBV3-2) and TRBJ2-6; TRBD1 matches at 11 bases. The CDR3 is made up of 18 amino acids. The germline CDR1 and CDR2 sequences are LGHDT and YNNKEL (reference sequence). The V segment lost 3 bases and the J segment 1 base; nucleotides outside the gene matches: 5. As DNA, the CDR3 is TGTGCCAGCAGCCATCGGACAGGGGGCGCTTCTGGGGCCAACGTCCTGACTTTC. It is translated as CASSHRTGGASGANVLTF.

The genes are TRBV30 and TRBJ1-2; 8 bases align to TRBD1. V trimming: 5 bases; J trimming: 5 bases; junction bases outside the gene matches: 7. The CDR3 length is 13 residues. CDR1 and CDR2 (germline): GTSNPN, SVGIG (reference sequence). CDR3 sequence reads: CAWSRTGRYGYTF. The DNA for the CDR3 is TGTGCCTGGTCTCGGACAGGGCGGTATGGCTACACCTTC. Full variable domain (remainder filled in from reference TRBV30 and TRBJ1-2): SQTIHQWPATLVQPVGSPLSLECTVEGTSNPNLYWYRQAAGRGLQLLFYSVGIGQISSEVPQNLSASRPQDRQFILSSKKLLLSDSGFYLCAWSRTGRYGYTFGSGTRLTVV.

For the CDR3, the DNA is TGCGCCAGCAGCGTCGGACAGCTCTATGGCTACACCTTC. It encodes CASSVGQLYGYTF. This chain connects TRBV5-1 to TRBJ1-2; weak D call: TRBD1 (6 bases). V was cut by 4 bases and J by 4 bases, with 11 bases left in between. In germline, CDR1 is SGHRS, CDR2 YFSETQ. The CDR3 length is 13 residues. The variable domain in full, completed from reference TRBV5-1 and TRBJ1-2, reads KAGVTQTPRYLIKTRGQQVTLSCSPISGHRSVSWYQQTPGQGLQFLFEYFSETQRNKGNFPGRFSGRQFSNSRSEMNVSTLELGDSALYLCASSVGQLYGYTFGSGTRLTVV.

This sequence joins TRBV20-1 and TRBJ2-1; D remains unclear. V was clipped by 6 bases and J by 7 bases, with 10 bases between them. This CDR3 spans 11 amino acids. Germline V gene lookup returns CDR1 DFQATT and CDR2 SNEGSKA (reference sequence). The CDR3 coding sequence is TGCAGTGCCGCGCTTGTGAATGAGCAGTTCTTC. Translating gives CSAALVNEQFF.

This clone turned up a few times. This chain links TRBV28 with TRBJ2-2, with a tentative D call TRBD2 (5 bases). The V end lost 8 bases, the J end lost 5 bases, and 9 bases lay between the germline ends. The CDR3 has 12 amino acids. Germline V CDR1 and CDR2: MDHEN, SYDVKM. CDR3 in amino acids: CASEGETGELFF. Written as DNA, the CDR3 is TGTGCCAGCGAGGGCGAGACCGGGGAGCTGTTTTTT.

This clone has just one count. V is TRBV9 and J is TRBJ2-1; D gene ambiguous. The V gene's germline CDR1 is SGDLS and CDR2 YYNGEE. The V end lost 2 bases, the J end lost 5 bases, and 17 bases lay between the germline ends. The CDR3 length is 16 residues. CDR3 sequence (DNA): TGTGCCAGCAGCGTCGAACTGTTCCCCCCTCACAATGAGCAGTTCTTC. Translating it yields CASSVELFPPHNEQFF.

This chain links TRBV15 with TRBJ2-3; D not resolved. Trimming took 5 bases from V and 14 from J, leaving 20 bases between them. The CDR3 runs 13 residues. Per germline, CDR1 LNHNV and CDR2 YYDKDF (reference sequence). For the CDR3, the DNA is TGTGCCACCAGCGATCTTTTGGGCCCCCCGAGGTATTTT. Translation: CATSDLLGPPRYF.

The chain recombines TRBV5-6 with TRBJ2-3; D possibly corresponds to TRBD2 (5 bases). Germline values: CDR1 SGHDT, CDR2 YYEEEE. CDR3 length: 14 residues. V lost 4 bases and J lost 2, with 11 bases in between. The CDR3 is CASSGGLPTDTQYF. As DNA, the CDR3 is TGTGCCAGCAGCGGCGGACTGCCCACAGATACGCAGTATTTT. Full variable domain (rest looked up from reference TRBV5-6 and TRBJ2-3): DAGVTQSPTHLIKTRGQQVTLRCSPKSGHDTVSWYQQALGQGPQFIFQYYEEEERQRGNFPDRFSGHQFPNYSSELNVNALLLGDSALYLCASSGGLPTDTQYFGPGTRLTVL.

The chain has TRBV9 and TRBJ2-1; 16 bases are a match to TRBD2. Germline values: CDR1 SGDLS, CDR2 YYNGEE. J lost 5 bases, V lost 0 bases, and 5 bases had no gene match. The CDR3 consists of 18 residues. CDR3 sequence reads: CASSVAFGTSGRDNEQFF. CDR3 coding DNA: TGTGCCAGCAGCGTAGCTTTCGGGACTAGCGGGAGGGACAATGAGCAGTTCTTC.

This chain joins TRBV2 and TRBJ2-7; 7 bases align to TRBD1. From germline, CDR1 is SNHLY and CDR2 FYNNEI. This CDR3 is 14 amino acids long. The ends lost 5 bases at V and 7 bases at J; junction bases unmatched: 11. CDR3 sequence reads: CASSRTGQGGEQYF. CDR3 sequence (DNA): TGTGCCAGCAGTAGGACAGGCCAAGGGGGAGAGCAGTACTTC.

This clone came up once. The chain links TRBV6-6 to TRBJ2-7; 7 bases line up with TRBD1. V was pared by 4 bases and J by 7 bases, with 13 bases of the junction left unmatched. Per germline, CDR1 MNHNY and CDR2 SVGAGI (reference sequence). This CDR3 spans 15 amino acids. This CDR3 reads CASSSRTGFMSEQYF. CDR3 in DNA: TGTGCCAGCAGTTCCCGGACAGGTTTTATGTCAGAGCAGTACTTC.

The chain combines TRBV24-1 with TRBJ2-2; TRBD1 agrees at 9 bases. Germline V CDR1 and CDR2: KGHDR, SFDVKD. The CDR3 sequence is 16 residues long. V lost 7 bases to trimming and J lost 2 bases; unmatched junction nucleotides: 7. The CDR3 spells CATRPTGGVNTGELFF. The DNA of the CDR3 is TGTGCCACCAGACCAACAGGGGGCGTAAACACCGGGGAGCTGTTTTTT.

This sequence joins TRBV7-2 and TRBJ2-5, with 7 nucleotides matching TRBD2. The junction had 10 bases not matched to a gene; V was cut back by 2 bases and J by 4 bases. The CDR3 has 16 residues. Germline CDR1 reads SGHTA; CDR2 reads FQGNSA. The DNA for the CDR3 is TGTGCCAGCAGCTTAAGGTCTAGCGGAAACGGAGAGACCCAGTACTTC. It yields the protein CASSLRSSGNGETQYF.

This sequence joins TRBV18 and TRBJ1-1; D might be TRBD1 (6 bases). CDR3 length: 13 residues. Between the trimmed V and J ends, which lost 0 bases and 10 bases, there was a span of 12 bases. Germline assignment: CDR1 KGHSH and CDR2 LQKENI. CDR3 residues: CASSPPSPGVAFF. Here the CDR3 DNA reads TGTGCCAGCTCACCACCGTCCCCAGGGGTAGCTTTCTTT.

This chain connects TRBV9 to TRBJ2-7; 7 bases are a match to TRBD1. J was trimmed by 3 bases and V by 4 bases; bases with no gene match: 7. In germline, CDR1 is SGDLS, CDR2 YYNGEE. This CDR3 region has 14 residues. The CDR3 loop reads CASSLGQKDYEQYF. The CDR3 DNA sequence: TGTGCCAGCAGCTTGGGACAGAAAGACTACGAGCAGTACTTC.

The chain employs TRBV7-9 and TRBJ1-3, with no clear D. The V gene lost 2 bases and the J gene lost 4 bases, with 15 bases spanning the gap. The V gene's germline CDR1 is SEHNR and CDR2 FQNEAQ (reference sequence). The CDR3 length is 16 residues. This CDR3 is CASSLLGSSSGNTIYF. The CDR3 coding sequence is TGTGCCAGCAGCTTACTAGGGAGTAGCTCCGGAAACACCATATATTTT.

A single count supports this clone. The chain links TRBV7-8 to TRBJ2-5; 7 bases line up with TRBD2. Germline CDR1 and CDR2: SGHVS and FQNEAQ. The CDR3 has 13 residues. The junction had 4 bases not matched to a gene; V was cut back by 5 bases and J by 4 bases. The CDR3 nucleotides are TGTGCCAGCAGCCGATCTAGCGGAGAGACCCAGTACTTC. It specifies CASSRSSGETQYF.

The chain recombines TRBV5-1 with TRBJ1-2, with D possibly TRBD1 on 6 matching bases. CDR3 length: 15 amino acids. The germline gives CDR1 SGHRS, CDR2 YFSETQ. Trimming took 4 bases from V and 1 from J, leaving 14 bases between them. Here the CDR3 DNA reads TGCGCCAGCAGCCCCGGGACAACCTTTAACTATGGCTACACCTTC. It encodes CASSPGTTFNYGYTF.

This chain joins TRBV18 and TRBJ2-2; TRBD1 might be the D (6 bases). Germline V gene lookup returns CDR1 KGHSH and CDR2 LQKENI. There are 15 residues in the CDR3. The V gene lost 4 bases and the J gene lost 2 bases, with 11 bases spanning the gap. The CDR3 region has the DNA TGTGCCAGCTCACTACCAGGGGCCAACACCGGGGAGCTGTTTTTT. Residues: CASSLPGANTGELFF.